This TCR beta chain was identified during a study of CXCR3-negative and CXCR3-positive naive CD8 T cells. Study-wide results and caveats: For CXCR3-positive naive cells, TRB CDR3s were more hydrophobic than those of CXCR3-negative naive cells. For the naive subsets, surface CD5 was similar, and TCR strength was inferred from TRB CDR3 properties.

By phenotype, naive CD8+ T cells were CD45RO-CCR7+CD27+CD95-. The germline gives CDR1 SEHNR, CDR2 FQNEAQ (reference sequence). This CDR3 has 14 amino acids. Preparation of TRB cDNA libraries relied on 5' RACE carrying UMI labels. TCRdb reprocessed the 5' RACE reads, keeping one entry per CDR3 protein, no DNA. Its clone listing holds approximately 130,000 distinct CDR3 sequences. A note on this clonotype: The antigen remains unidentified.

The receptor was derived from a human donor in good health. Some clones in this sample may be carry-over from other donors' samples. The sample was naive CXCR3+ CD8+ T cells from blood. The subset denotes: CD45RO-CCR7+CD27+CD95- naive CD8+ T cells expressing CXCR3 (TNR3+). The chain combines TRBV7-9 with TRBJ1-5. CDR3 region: CASSFTGSDQPQHF. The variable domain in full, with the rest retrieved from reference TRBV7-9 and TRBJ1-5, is DTGVSQNPRHKITKRGQNVTFRCDPISEHNRLYWYRQTLGQGPEFLTYFQNEAQLEKSRLLSDRFSAERPKGSFSTLEIQRTEQGDSAMYLCASSFTGSDQPQHFGDGTRLSIL.